Listed here are 20 T cell receptor beta chains from one sample, sequenced in a study of blood T cell repertoires in COVID-19. The assay was immunoSEQ multiplex PCR, and TCRdb's table has in-frame clones only and misses some. The sample includes over 200,000 clones, around 88% of them seen just once. The sequenced sample was peripheral blood. The receptor source for this set is a woman aged 25 to 39 who had recovered from COVID-19.

The CDR3 here is CAGTTETVNEKLFF. Written as DNA, the CDR3 is TGTGCCGGAACAACGGAGACAGTAAATGAAAAACTGTTTTTT. V usage is TRBV2 and J usage is TRBJ1-4; perhaps TRBD1 as D (5 bases). CDR1 is SNHLY, CDR2 FYNNEI, per germline. V was cut by 11 bases and J by 5 bases, with 18 bases left in between. The CDR3 is 14 amino acids.

The rearrangement joins TRBV5-1 to TRBJ1-6; maybe TRBD1 (6 bases). CDR1 is SGHRS and CDR2 is YFSETQ in the germline V gene. V lost 5 bases, J lost 8 bases, and 11 bases lay in between. The CDR3 has 13 residues. The chain's CDR3 is CASRSGVDSPLHF. The CDR3 region has the DNA TGCGCCAGCAGATCAGGGGTTGATTCACCCCTCCACTTT.

This rearrangement joins TRBV7-9 to TRBJ1-2, with 10 bases aligning to TRBD1. The CDR3 has 15 residues. With 5 bases clipped from V and 9 bases from J, the junction kept 12 bases outside the gene matches. Germline V lookup: CDR1 SEHNR, CDR2 FQNEAQ (reference sequence). The CDR3 DNA follows: TGTGCCAGCAGCCCGCATGGACAGGGGGACGATCGCTACACCTTC. Its protein product is CASSPHGQGDDRYTF.

The chain employs TRBV6-5 and TRBJ2-2; D possibly corresponds to TRBD1 (6 bases). The CDR3 contains 16 residues. Germline values: CDR1 MNHEY, CDR2 SVGAGI. Trimming cost V 2 bases and J 0 bases, with 10 bases left between them. The CDR3 DNA reads TGTGCCAGCAGTTACCACGGGACATCGAACACCGGGGAGCTGTTTTTT. Its translation is CASSYHGTSNTGELFF.

The CDR3 DNA reads TGTGCCAGCCAGTCGGCCGCAGGGTACGAGCAGTACTTC. Translation gives CASQSAAGYEQYF. V gene TRBV2 combines with J gene TRBJ2-7; the D gene is possibly TRBD1 (5 bases). The germline gives CDR1 SNHLY, CDR2 FYNNEI. V gave up 8 bases and J gave up 4 bases, with 15 bases separating them. This CDR3 comprises 13 residues. The full variable domain, with the rest looked up from reference TRBV2 and TRBJ2-7, is EPEVTQTPSHQVTQMGQEVILRCVPISNHLYFYWYRQILGQKVEFLVSFYNNEISEKSEIFDDQFSVERPDGSNFTLKIRSTKLEDSAMYFCASQSAAGYEQYFGPGTRLTVT.

This clone was counted only a few times. The chain is built from TRBV9 and TRBJ2-5, with D possibly matching TRBD2 (6 bases). CDR3 length equals 16 residues. Germline CDR1 is SGDLS and CDR2 is YYNGEE. Trimming pared 0 bases from V and 0 bases from J, leaving 12 bases between. The CDR3, as DNA: TGTGCCAGCAGCGTAGCCCCCCTAGCGAACCAAGAGACCCAGTACTTC. As protein: CASSVAPLANQETQYF.

V is TRBV18 and J is TRBJ2-3, with TRBD1 matching over 9 bases. Trimming took 3 bases from V and 5 from J; bases not matched to a gene: 9. This CDR3 comprises 16 residues. CDR1 is KGHSH, CDR2 LQKENI, per germline. CDR3 sequence (DNA): TGTGCCAGCTCACCGCGAGACAGGGGGGTTCAAGATACGCAGTATTTT. This translates into CASSPRDRGVQDTQYF.

The V call is TRBV16, the J call TRBJ1-2; D not certain. With 0 bases removed from V and 4 bases from J, the gap between germline ends came to 12 bases. CDR3 length: 15 residues. The germline V gene has CDR1 KGHSY and CDR2 FQNENV. This CDR3 reads CASSQSGGSLYGYTF. The DNA for the CDR3 is TGTGCCAGCAGCCAATCGGGAGGCAGCCTCTATGGCTACACCTTC.

The chain uses TRBV5-1 and TRBJ2-1, with 7 bases identical to TRBD2. Germline V gene lookup returns CDR1 SGHRS and CDR2 YFSETQ. The length of the CDR3 is 13 residues. Trimming took 5 bases from V and 5 from J; bases not matched to a gene: 4. DNA of the CDR3: TGCGCCAGCAGTTTCCTAGCGGACAATGAGCAGTTCTTC. This gives the protein CASSFLADNEQFF.

The DNA for the CDR3 is TGTGCCAGCGGTATTGGACAGGCCTTCTACGAGCAGTACTTC. This codes for CASGIGQAFYEQYF. The chain employs TRBV11-2 and TRBJ2-7; 7 nucleotides agree with TRBD1. Trimming took 8 bases from V and 3 from J; bases not matched to a gene: 10. Germline V gene data show CDR1 as SGHAT and CDR2 as FQNNGV. The length of the CDR3 is 14 residues.

The gene calls are TRBV11-2 and TRBJ2-2; 9 nucleotides align to TRBD1. Germline lookup yields CDR1 SGHAT and CDR2 FQNNGV. V lost 2 bases to trimming and J lost 3 bases; unmatched junction nucleotides: 7. This CDR3 region has 17 residues. Written as DNA, the CDR3 is TGTGCCAGCAGCTTAACGACAGGGGGGTATCACACCGGGGAGCTGTTTTTT. Protein sequence: CASSLTTGGYHTGELFF. The full variable domain, in which reference TRBV11-2 and TRBJ2-2 provide the parts outside the CDR3, is EAGVAQSPRYKIIEKRQSVAFWCNPISGHATLYWYQQILGQGPKLLIQFQNNGVVDDSQLPKDRFSAERLKGVDSTLKIQPAKLEDSAVYLCASSLTTGGYHTGELFFGEGSRLTVL.

The chain has TRBV5-6 and TRBJ2-3; D possibly corresponds to TRBD2 (6 bases). The CDR3 spans 12 residues. The V gene lost 4 bases and the J gene lost 8 bases, with 11 bases spanning the gap. Germline CDR1 is SGHDT and CDR2 is YYEEEE. CDR3 amino acids: CASSTLGGTQYF. CDR3 nucleotide sequence: TGTGCCAGCAGCACACTGGGGGGTACGCAGTATTTT.

This CDR3 is CASSPPNRGSYEQYF. DNA for the CDR3: TGTGCCAGCTCACCACCTAACAGGGGATCCTACGAGCAGTACTTC. V is TRBV18 and J is TRBJ2-7, with TRBD1 identical over 7 bases. Germline trimming cut 0 bases from V and 1 base from J; bases unmatched to any gene: 3. The CDR3 sequence is 15 residues long. CDR1 is KGHSH and CDR2 is LQKENI in the germline V gene.

The chain links TRBV12-3 or TRBV12-4 to TRBJ1-2; D unclear. Trimming stripped 10 bases from V and 5 bases from J, with 17 bases between. The length of the CDR3 is 13 residues. As DNA, the CDR3 is TGTGCCATCCGGGAGAGCGCTAGGTATGGCTACACCTTC. This codes for CAIRESARYGYTF.

The chain is built from TRBV9 and TRBJ2-1, with 14 bases that match TRBD2. There are 17 residues in the CDR3. Germline V gene data show CDR1 as SGDLS and CDR2 as YYNGEE. V was clipped by 1 base and J by 2 bases; unmatched bases: 2. The CDR3 protein is CASSVTGLAGAYNEQFF. CDR3 nucleotides: TGTGCCAGCAGCGTAACGGGACTAGCGGGGGCCTACAATGAGCAGTTCTTC.

The chain couples TRBV9 to TRBJ2-2, with 7 bases identical to TRBD1. Trimming cost V 2 bases and J 5 bases; bases outside gene matches: 18. Looked up from germline, CDR1 is SGDLS and CDR2 is YYNGEE. The CDR3 is 19 residues long. CDR3 in amino acids: CASSVDLVATGTETGELFF. Here the CDR3 DNA reads TGTGCCAGCAGCGTCGACCTCGTCGCTACCGGGACAGAAACCGGGGAGCTGTTTTTT.

The chain carries TRBV7-9 and TRBJ2-1; TRBD2 is a possible D gene (5 bases). V lost 5 bases and J 7 bases, leaving 18 bases between the germline ends. The CDR3 runs to 15 residues. Germline V lookup: CDR1 SEHNR, CDR2 FQNEAQ (reference sequence). The CDR3 loop reads CASSQLDLSRNEQFF. The CDR3 DNA is TGTGCCAGCAGCCAACTGGACTTGTCTCGAAATGAGCAGTTCTTC.

The rearrangement joins TRBV5-1 to TRBJ1-5; D is perhaps TRBD1 (5 bases). V lost 4 bases and J 6 bases, leaving 17 bases between the germline ends. CDR1 is SGHRS and CDR2 is YFSETQ in the germline V gene. CDR3 length: 15 amino acids. The CDR3 protein is CASSPGEAAGQPQHF. CDR3 DNA: TGCGCCAGCAGCCCGGGGGAGGCTGCTGGTCAGCCCCAGCATTTT. Drawing the rest from reference TRBV5-1 and TRBJ1-5, the complete variable domain is KAGVTQTPRYLIKTRGQQVTLSCSPISGHRSVSWYQQTPGQGLQFLFEYFSETQRNKGNFPGRFSGRQFSNSRSEMNVSTLELGDSALYLCASSPGEAAGQPQHFGDGTRLSIL.

This chain uses TRBV7-9 with TRBJ1-4; D is undetermined. The CDR3 consists of 12 residues. V was clipped by 1 base and J by 8 bases, with 5 bases between them. Germline CDR1 is SEHNR and CDR2 is FQNEAQ (reference sequence). The CDR3 protein is CASSLDAEKLFF. The CDR3 DNA follows: TGTGCCAGCAGCTTAGATGCGGAAAAACTGTTTTTT.

The chain is built from TRBV7-2 and TRBJ2-1; D possibly corresponds to TRBD1 (5 bases). The CDR3 contains 13 residues. The V gene's germline CDR1 is SGHTA and CDR2 FQGNSA. The germline V and J ends were trimmed by 2 bases and 10 bases, with 12 bases remaining between them. CDR3 bases: TGTGCCAGCAGCTTATCGTGGACAAGGGAGCAGTTCTTC. Its translation: CASSLSWTREQFF.